A selection of T cell receptor beta chains follows, all from one sample in a study of metastatic and nonmetastatic thyroid tumors. TCRdb re-called clones via MiXCR from the PCR reads. In the table there are around 61,000 clones, 25% to 35% of which are singletons. The sample was blood. The receptors were sampled from a female donor with papillary thyroid cancer or a benign thyroid nodule (not recorded which). Some clones in this sample may be carry-over from other donors' samples. CDR3s include the opening cysteine and the closing phenylalanine or tryptophan. D genes are given only for firm matches. Only part of the rows carry a size: once, few, many, or a class if the clone is expanded.

clone_size: few; j_call: TRBJ2-7; v_call: TRBV27; d_call: TRBD2; cdr3_nt: TGTGCCAGCCAATCCGGGGGGTCCTACGAGCAGTACTTC; cdr3_aa: CASQSGGSYEQYF
clone_size: -; j_call: TRBJ1-5; v_call: TRBV30; d_call: TRBD1; cdr3_nt: TGTGCCTGGAATGCAGGGGGCAACAATCAGCCCCAGCATTTT; cdr3_aa: CAWNAGGNNQPQHF
clone_size: medium-sized; j_call: TRBJ1-2; v_call: TRBV19; d_call: -; cdr3_nt: TGTGCCAGTACTAGAACAGCTAACTATGGCTACACCTTC; cdr3_aa: CASTRTANYGYTF
clone_size: few; j_call: TRBJ1-2; v_call: TRBV25-1; d_call: -; cdr3_nt: TGTGCCAGTCAACCACAGGGTTTCTTCGGCTATGGCTACACCTTC; cdr3_aa: CASQPQGFFGYGYTF
clone_size: few; j_call: TRBJ1-5; v_call: TRBV6-2/TRBV6-3; d_call: -; cdr3_nt: TGTGCCAGCAGCCGAACGGGGATGGGCAATCAGCCCCAGCATTTT; cdr3_aa: CASSRTGMGNQPQHF
clone_size: -; j_call: TRBJ1-2; v_call: TRBV28; d_call: -; cdr3_nt: TGTGCCAGCAGCTTACGCCCTACAGGATCCTATGGCTACACCTTC; cdr3_aa: CASSLRPTGSYGYTF
clone_size: once; j_call: TRBJ1-3; v_call: TRBV11-2; d_call: -; cdr3_nt: TGTGCCAGCATCTTAGTAGGGGACCCCTCTGGAAACACCATATATTTT; cdr3_aa: CASILVGDPSGNTIYF
clone_size: few; j_call: TRBJ2-1; v_call: TRBV12-3/TRBV12-4; d_call: TRBD2; cdr3_nt: TGTGCCAGCAAAACCGGGGGGGGTTACAATGAGCAGTTCTTC; cdr3_aa: CASKTGGGYNEQFF
clone_size: -; j_call: TRBJ2-7; v_call: TRBV11-2; d_call: -; cdr3_nt: TGTGCCAGCAGCTTAGAGGGCGGAGCCTACGAGCAGTACTTC; cdr3_aa: CASSLEGGAYEQYF
clone_size: few; j_call: TRBJ1-6; v_call: TRBV27; d_call: -; cdr3_nt: TGTGCCAGCAGACCCCTAAGGAATTCACCCCTCCACTTT; cdr3_aa: CASRPLRNSPLHF
clone_size: -; j_call: TRBJ2-2; v_call: TRBV7-6; d_call: -; cdr3_nt: TGTGCCAGCAGCTTACAGGGAGCCGGGGAGCTGTTTTTT; cdr3_aa: CASSLQGAGELFF
clone_size: many; j_call: TRBJ1-2; v_call: TRBV4-1; d_call: -; cdr3_nt: TGCGCCAGCACCTTGATGTGGGCAGGGCAGGAGGGGGGCTACACCTTC; cdr3_aa: CASTLMWAGQEGGYTF
clone_size: -; j_call: TRBJ2-7; v_call: TRBV11-2; d_call: -; cdr3_nt: TGTGCCAGCAGCCCTACGGGACCTACTTACGAGCAGTACTTC; cdr3_aa: CASSPTGPTYEQYF
clone_size: few; j_call: TRBJ1-1; v_call: TRBV6-2/TRBV6-3; d_call: -; cdr3_nt: TGTGCCAGCAGTTACCCGAACACTGAAGCTTTCTTT; cdr3_aa: CASSYPNTEAFF
clone_size: few; j_call: TRBJ1-1; v_call: TRBV6-2/TRBV6-3; d_call: -; cdr3_nt: TGTGCCAGCAGTCCTCCCTCGGACACTGAAGCTTTCTTT; cdr3_aa: CASSPPSDTEAFF
clone_size: many; j_call: TRBJ1-2; v_call: TRBV30; d_call: -; cdr3_nt: TGTGCCTGGAGTCGATCAGGGGCGGGGAACTATGGCTACACCTTC; cdr3_aa: CAWSRSGAGNYGYTF
clone_size: -; j_call: TRBJ2-7; v_call: TRBV20-1; d_call: TRBD2; cdr3_nt: TGCAGTGCTAGGGGACTAGCGGGAGGATCCTACGAGCAGTACTTC; cdr3_aa: CSARGLAGGSYEQYF
clone_size: -; j_call: TRBJ2-1; v_call: TRBV12-3/TRBV12-4; d_call: TRBD2; cdr3_nt: TGTGCCAGCAATATCTACCGCCTAGCGGGACCCACCAATGAGCAGTTCTTC; cdr3_aa: CASNIYRLAGPTNEQFF
clone_size: few; j_call: TRBJ2-1; v_call: TRBV6-5; d_call: -; cdr3_nt: TGTGCCAGCAGTTACCCCCAGGGGAAGGGGTATGATGAGCAGTTCTTC; cdr3_aa: CASSYPQGKGYDEQFF
clone_size: -; j_call: TRBJ2-7; v_call: TRBV6-1; d_call: TRBD1; cdr3_nt: TGTGCCAGTACCCCGACAGGGGCATCCTACGAGCAGTACTTC; cdr3_aa: CASTPTGASYEQYF
clone_size: few; j_call: TRBJ1-1; v_call: TRBV18; d_call: TRBD1; cdr3_nt: TGTGCCAGCTCAGTCCGGGACAGCAGGAACACTGAAGCTTTCTTT; cdr3_aa: CASSVRDSRNTEAFF
clone_size: -; j_call: TRBJ2-1; v_call: TRBV29-1; d_call: TRBD2; cdr3_nt: TGCAGCGTTGACCAGCGGGGGGCTTCCAGGGATGAGCAGTTCTTC; cdr3_aa: CSVDQRGASRDEQFF
clone_size: -; j_call: TRBJ2-7; v_call: TRBV5-1; d_call: TRBD1; cdr3_nt: TGCGCCAGCAGCTTGGTGGACAGGGGTGGCGAGCAGTACTTC; cdr3_aa: CASSLVDRGGEQYF
clone_size: -; j_call: TRBJ2-7; v_call: TRBV6-1; d_call: -; cdr3_nt: TGTGCCAGCAGTCCCCTTCCGGGACACCTCTACGAGCAGTACTTC; cdr3_aa: CASSPLPGHLYEQYF
clone_size: few; j_call: TRBJ2-1; v_call: TRBV12-3/TRBV12-4; d_call: -; cdr3_nt: TGTGCCAGCAGACGCGGACTGGGCTCCTACAATGAGCAGTTCTTC; cdr3_aa: CASRRGLGSYNEQFF
clone_size: many; j_call: TRBJ2-2; v_call: TRBV6-4; d_call: TRBD2; cdr3_nt: TGTGCCAGCAGTGACACTAGCGAGAACACCGGGGAGCTGTTTTTT; cdr3_aa: CASSDTSENTGELFF
clone_size: -; j_call: TRBJ2-5; v_call: TRBV28; d_call: -; cdr3_nt: TGTGCCAGCAGTTATAAGCGGGACACCCCACAGACCCAGTACTTC; cdr3_aa: CASSYKRDTPQTQYF